The rows below give T cell receptor beta chains drawn from one sample of a study of cytomegalovirus exposure and HLA in healthy donors. Data came from immunoSEQ multiplex PCR; TCRdb stores just in-frame clones and leaves some out. The repertoire holds around 200,000 clones, with about 79% as singletons. The specimen was PBMCs. The source of these receptors is a male donor in good health and CMV-seronegative. The CDR3 runs from the conserved cysteine through the conserved F or W. A D gene is named only where the DNA matches it firmly. Size values are once, few and many counts, or a class for expanded clones, and some rows have none.

clone size,D gene,V gene,J gene,CDR3 protein,CDR3 DNA
-,-,TRBV5-4,TRBJ1-4,CASSLAVGGNEKLFF,TGTGCCAGCAGCTTGGCAGTTGGGGGCAATGAAAAACTGTTTTTT
-,-,TRBV4-3,TRBJ1-1,CASSPTRGSNTEAFF,TGCGCCAGCAGCCCCACCCGGGGTTCGAACACTGAAGCTTTCTTT
-,TRBD1,TRBV19,TRBJ1-1,CASSRQGITEAFF,TGTGCCAGTAGCCGACAGGGTATCACTGAAGCTTTCTTT
-,TRBD2,TRBV30,TRBJ2-1,CAWRRSSGGAINEQFF,TGTGCCTGGCGACGCTCTAGCGGGGGGGCAATCAATGAGCAGTTCTTC
-,TRBD1,TRBV5-1,TRBJ2-7,CASSLEGSGTGAYEQYF,TGCGCCAGCAGCCTCGAGGGTTCCGGGACAGGGGCCTACGAGCAGTACTTC
once,TRBD1,TRBV28,TRBJ2-1,CASSPPDRNNEQFF,TGTGCCAGCAGTCCCCCGGACAGGAACAATGAGCAGTTCTTC
-,TRBD2,TRBV7-6,TRBJ2-2,CASSLGAGGGIGELFF,TGTGCCAGCAGCTTAGGAGCGGGGGGGGGCATCGGGGAGCTGTTTTTT
once,-,TRBV27,TRBJ1-1,CASSDRVGEAFF,TGTGCCAGCAGTGACCGGGTTGGTGAAGCTTTCTTT
-,-,TRBV5-6,TRBJ2-7,CASSPRGSREQYF,TGTGCCAGCAGCCCGAGAGGCTCCCGCGAGCAGTACTTC
-,TRBD1,TRBV6-5,TRBJ1-1,CASGTGGGGGTEAFF,TGTGCCAGCGGGACAGGGGGCGGCGGGGGGACTGAAGCTTTCTTT
-,-,TRBV28,TRBJ1-4,CASSSSTSKLFF,TGTGCCAGCAGTTCCTCGACATCTAAACTGTTTTTT
-,TRBD1,TRBV7-2,TRBJ2-7,CASSLVGGTYEQYF,TGTGCCAGCAGCTTAGTAGGGGGCACCTACGAGCAGTACTTC
-,TRBD1,TRBV5-5,TRBJ2-5,CASSPAPGQGETQYF,TGTGCCAGCAGCCCTGCCCCGGGACAGGGAGAGACCCAGTACTTC
-,TRBD1,TRBV6-1,TRBJ2-7,CASRPDRAREEQYF,TGTGCCAGCAGACCCGACAGGGCGAGGGAGGAGCAGTACTTC
-,TRBD2,TRBV9,TRBJ2-7,CASSTLAGGAYEQYF,TGTGCCAGCAGCACCCTAGCGGGGGGGGCCTACGAGCAGTACTTC
-,-,TRBV28,TRBJ1-2,CASSDPGDVRGYTF,TGTGCCAGCAGCGACCCGGGGGACGTACGGGGCTACACCTTC
-,TRBD2,TRBV7-2,TRBJ2-3,CASSWGMVAGGRRDTQYF,TGTGCCAGCAGCTGGGGGATGGTAGCGGGGGGGCGTCGAGATACGCAGTATTTT
-,-,TRBV5-6,TRBJ2-5,CVSSPGSQETQYF,TGTGTCAGCAGCCCTGGGAGCCAAGAGACCCAGTACTTC
-,TRBD2,TRBV5-1,TRBJ2-7,CASSLGGEEQYF,TGCGCCAGCAGTTTGGGGGGGGAAGAGCAGTACTTC
-,TRBD1,TRBV5-1,TRBJ1-2,CASSWTGEDGYTF,TGCGCCAGCAGCTGGACAGGGGAGGATGGCTACACCTTC
-,TRBD1,TRBV19,TRBJ1-2,CASSIRGRLTRGYTF,TGTGCCAGTAGTATCAGGGGGCGCTTGACTCGGGGCTACACCTTC
-,-,TRBV7-9,TRBJ2-1,CASSLTSETQFF,TGTGCCAGCAGCTTAACGAGCGAGACCCAGTTCTTC
-,TRBD2,TRBV6-5,TRBJ2-3,CASVAGGGADTQYF,TGTGCCAGCGTAGCGGGGGGCGGGGCAGATACGCAGTATTTT
-,-,TRBV4-2,TRBJ2-7,CASSQGVGAGAGPEQYF,TGTGCCAGCAGCCAAGGGGTTGGGGCGGGTGCGGGGCCCGAGCAGTACTTC
few,TRBD2,TRBV27,TRBJ2-2,CASSYPTSGEDTGELFF,TGTGCCAGCAGTTACCCGACTAGCGGGGAGGACACCGGGGAGCTGTTTTTT
once,-,TRBV6-6,TRBJ1-5,CASSDGRDDQPQHF,TGTGCCAGCAGTGACGGGAGGGACGATCAGCCCCAGCATTTT
-,-,TRBV27,TRBJ2-7,CASSPIRQGAGVHHYEQYF,TGTGCCAGCAGTCCCATTCGACAGGGAGCGGGAGTCCACCACTACGAGCAGTACTTC
-,-,TRBV27,TRBJ2-7,CASSLVWEDEQYF,TGTGCCAGCAGTTTGGTTTGGGAGGACGAGCAGTACTTC
-,TRBD2,TRBV5-1,TRBJ2-3,CASSLGLAGPDTQYF,TGCGCCAGCAGCTTAGGACTAGCGGGGCCAGATACGCAGTATTTT
-,TRBD1,TRBV28,TRBJ1-4,CASSLPGGKEKLFF,TGTGCCAGCAGTTTACCAGGGGGAAAGGAAAAACTGTTTTTT
few,TRBD2,TRBV2,TRBJ2-5,CASTEAGGLETQYF,TGTGCCAGCACAGAAGCGGGGGGGCTGGAGACCCAGTACTTC
-,-,TRBV11-3,TRBJ2-1,CASSPSGGSNSYNEQFF,TGTGCCAGCAGCCCCTCTGGCGGATCGAACTCCTACAATGAGCAGTTCTTC
-,TRBD2,TRBV6-6,TRBJ2-1,CASKPLERGSYNEQFF,TGTGCCAGCAAACCCTTGGAGCGGGGCTCCTACAATGAGCAGTTCTTC
-,TRBD2,TRBV5-1,TRBJ2-7,CASSLVGSGGSYEQYF,TGCGCCAGCAGCTTGGTGGGTAGCGGGGGTTCCTACGAGCAGTACTTC
-,TRBD1,TRBV23-1,TRBJ2-7,CASSQTIRDRDPYEQYF,TGCGCCAGCAGTCAAACCATCCGGGACAGGGACCCTTACGAGCAGTACTTC
-,-,TRBV4-3,TRBJ1-4,CASSQDRGINEKLFF,TGCGCCAGCAGCCAAGACCGGGGAATTAATGAAAAACTGTTTTTT
-,-,TRBV10-3,TRBJ1-5,CAISEGTSYSNQPQHF,TGTGCCATCAGTGAGGGTACCTCCTATAGCAATCAGCCCCAGCATTTT
-,-,TRBV4-1,TRBJ2-1,CASSQDSLEVQEFF,TGCGCCAGCAGCCAAGATAGCCTGGAGGTTCAGGAGTTCTTC
-,TRBD2,TRBV10-2,TRBJ2-1,CASRGGGGGEQFF,TGCGCCAGCAGAGGCGGGGGGGGAGGTGAGCAGTTCTTC
-,-,TRBV27,TRBJ2-7,CASSFFSSYEQYF,TGTGCCAGCAGTTTTTTCAGCTCCTACGAGCAGTACTTC
-,TRBD1,TRBV10-3,TRBJ1-1,CATAGGQGKVGNTEAFF,TGTGCCACCGCCGGGGGACAGGGCAAGGTTGGGAACACTGAAGCTTTCTTT
-,TRBD1,TRBV30,TRBJ1-5,CAWSVLAGGSNQPQHF,TGTGCCTGGAGTGTACTGGCAGGGGGTAGCAATCAGCCCCAGCATTTT
-,-,TRBV9,TRBJ2-7,CASSLRDGDSYEQYF,TGTGCCAGCAGCTTGCGGGACGGGGACTCCTACGAGCAGTACTTC
-,TRBD2,TRBV15,TRBJ2-5,CATSRDRASGVYQETQYF,TGTGCCACCAGCAGAGATAGAGCTAGCGGGGTTTACCAAGAGACCCAGTACTTC
-,-,TRBV4-3,TRBJ2-1,CASSQVVLGGPSNEQFF,TGCGCCAGCAGCCAAGTGGTTTTGGGTGGGCCGAGCAATGAGCAGTTCTTC
-,TRBD2,TRBV4-3,TRBJ2-1,CASSQNAFIAGVWDEQFF,TGCGCCAGCAGCCAAAATGCGTTTATAGCGGGAGTTTGGGATGAGCAGTTCTTC
-,TRBD2,TRBV7-9,TRBJ2-7,CASSLRTSGPPPSSYEQYF,TGTGCCAGCAGCTTAAGGACTAGCGGGCCCCCACCGAGCTCCTACGAGCAGTACTTC
-,TRBD1,TRBV28,TRBJ1-1,CASSLLGQGNTEAFF,TGTGCCAGCAGTTTATTGGGACAGGGGAACACTGAAGCTTTCTTT
-,-,TRBV4-3,TRBJ2-3,CASSLLRGGGTDTQYF,TGCGCCAGCAGCCTCCTGAGGGGGGGAGGCACAGATACGCAGTATTTT
few,TRBD1,TRBV19,TRBJ2-2,CASSIEGTGGTGELFF,TGTGCCAGTAGTATAGAAGGGACAGGGGGCACCGGGGAGCTGTTTTTT
-,TRBD2,TRBV7-9,TRBJ2-7,CSSSLGTSGEQYF,TGTTCCAGCAGCCTGGGGACTAGCGGCGAGCAGTACTTC
-,TRBD1,TRBV9,TRBJ2-1,CASTKTGGTDEQFF,TGTGCCAGCACCAAGACAGGGGGTACCGATGAGCAGTTCTTC
once,TRBD2,TRBV6-5,TRBJ2-1,CASSASGRANEQFF,TGTGCCAGCAGTGCTAGCGGGAGGGCCAATGAGCAGTTCTTC
-,TRBD1,TRBV30,TRBJ1-6,CAWSPPDRGVSPLHF,TGTGCCTGGAGTCCTCCGGACAGGGGGGTTTCACCCCTCCACTTT
-,TRBD1,TRBV6-5,TRBJ2-5,CASSYRTGASETQYF,TGTGCCAGCAGTTACAGGACAGGGGCGAGTGAGACCCAGTACTTC
-,-,TRBV6-5,TRBJ1-1,CASSYGGGTEAFF,TGTGCCAGCAGTTACGGTGGGGGGACTGAAGCTTTCTTT
-,-,TRBV6-1,TRBJ2-7,CASNRVGHEQYF,TGTGCCAGCAACAGGGTCGGCCACGAGCAGTACTTC
-,TRBD1,TRBV5-4,TRBJ2-1,CASSSRYRGPSSYNEQFF,TGTGCCAGCAGCTCGCGGTACAGGGGGCCTAGCTCCTACAATGAGCAGTTCTTC
-,-,TRBV9,TRBJ2-7,CASSVDVGSYEQYF,TGTGCCAGCAGCGTAGATGTCGGCTCCTACGAGCAGTACTTC